This TCR beta chain was sequenced in a study of blood T cell repertoires in COVID-19. The authors' processing: Reference gene primers were amplified, and this amplification served to estimate nucleated cell counts. Measured with immunoSEQ multiplex PCR; TCRdb has only the in-frame clones, and not every one. The V and J calls and the clone size are those of that table, but D and trimming were determined from the DNA. Here the sample spans fewer than 150,000 clones, 60% to 85% being singletons. Per the germline V gene, CDR1 is SQVTM and CDR2 is ANQGSEA. Losses at the gene ends were 6 bases for V and 0 bases for J; bases not matched to a gene: 8. CDR3 length equals 15 residues.

The genes are TRBV29-1 and TRBJ1-1, with 9 nucleotides matching TRBD1. The source of this sequence is a man older than 75 with acute or convalescent COVID-19. Source material: peripheral blood. The CDR3 DNA reads TGCAGCGTCCGGGGGGGGGACAGGGTGAACACTGAAGCTTTCTTT. Its protein product is CSVRGGDRVNTEAFF.